A single sample gave rise to the 8 T cell receptor beta chains below, sequenced in a study of blood T cell repertoires in COVID-19. This table comes from immunoSEQ multiplex PCR, and its TCRdb copy is limited to in-frame clones, with some not included. The table shows 350,000 to 450,000 clones, with approximately 86% occurring only once. Sequencing input: peripheral blood. The receptors derive from a woman aged 60-75 years with COVID-19, enrolled during active disease.

The rearrangement links TRBV7-2 to TRBJ1-6; D gene unclear. The V end lost 2 bases, the J end lost 7 bases, and 6 bases lay between the germline ends. The CDR3 sequence is 13 residues long. CDR1 and CDR2 (germline): SGHTA, FQGNSA. The CDR3 DNA reads TGTGCCAGCAGCTTAAATGCGAATTCACCCCTCCACTTT. Translation: CASSLNANSPLHF.

V gene TRBV4-1 combines with J gene TRBJ2-3, with D maybe TRBD1 (5 bases). Germline CDR1 reads MGHRA; CDR2 reads YSYEKL. V lost 4 bases, J lost 0 bases, and 11 bases lay in between. CDR3 length: 15 amino acids. The CDR3 DNA reads as TGCGCCAGCAGCCGGCAAAGGGGTAGCACAGATACGCAGTATTTT. This sequence encodes CASSRQRGSTDTQYF.

The chain combines TRBV7-2 with TRBJ1-5; D is undetermined. Trimming cost V 1 base and J 2 bases, with 9 bases left between them. The CDR3 sequence is 15 residues long. Germline V gene sequence: CDR1 SGHTA, CDR2 FQGNSA. The CDR3 loop reads CASSLVFSGNQPQHF. The CDR3 bases are TGTGCCAGCAGCTTAGTGTTTTCGGGCAATCAGCCCCAGCATTTT.

CDR3: CSVGGTTFNEQFF. Here the CDR3 DNA reads TGCAGCGTTGGAGGGACTACCTTCAATGAGCAGTTCTTC. The rearrangement links TRBV29-1 to TRBJ2-1; TRBD2 matches 7 bases. With V trimmed by 4 bases and J by 6 bases, 6 bases remained unmatched. The CDR3 is 13 residues long. The V gene's germline CDR1 is SQVTM and CDR2 ANQGSEA.

This clone was picked up one time. This chain links TRBV7-9 with TRBJ2-5; D uncertain. CDR3 size: 13 residues. The germline V and J ends were trimmed by 1 base and 2 bases, with 5 bases remaining between them. The V gene's germline CDR1 is SEHNR and CDR2 FQNEAQ (reference sequence). The CDR3 loop is CASSLGGQETQYF. The CDR3 coding sequence is TGTGCCAGCAGCTTAGGCGGACAAGAGACCCAGTACTTC. The whole variable domain, filled in from reference TRBV7-9 and TRBJ2-5, reads DTGVSQNPRHKITKRGQNVTFRCDPISEHNRLYWYRQTLGQGPEFLTYFQNEAQLEKSRLLSDRFSAERPKGSFSTLEIQRTEQGDSAMYLCASSLGGQETQYFGPGTRLLVL.

This chain links TRBV6-6 with TRBJ2-7, with 9 bases that match TRBD1. Germline trimming cut 2 bases from V and 2 bases from J; bases unmatched to any gene: 1. CDR1 is MNHNY and CDR2 is SVGAGI in the germline V gene (reference sequence). The CDR3 consists of 14 residues. The CDR3 nucleotides are TGTGCCAGCAGTTACGGGACAGGGACCTACGAGCAGTACTTC. It is translated as CASSYGTGTYEQYF.

The chain joins TRBV18 to TRBJ2-7, with a weak D call TRBD2 (6 bases). This CDR3 is built from 16 residues. V lost 6 bases to trimming and J lost 6 bases, with 24 bases between them. The germline V gene has CDR1 KGHSH and CDR2 LQKENI. CDR3 sequence: CASSFTAGGRSGEQYF. CDR3 nucleotides: TGTGCCAGCTCCTTCACGGCCGGGGGAAGGTCTGGCGAGCAGTACTTC.

This clone was found a few times. V is TRBV10-3 and J is TRBJ2-7; TRBD1 is a possible D gene (6 bases). This CDR3 comprises 16 residues. The V end was cut by 2 bases, the J end by 3 bases, with 17 bases between. The germline gives CDR1 ENHRY, CDR2 SYGVKD. The DNA for the CDR3 is TGTGCCATCAGTGAGCCCCCGGGTAGGGGGAACTACGAGCAGTACTTC. Protein sequence: CAISEPPGRGNYEQYF.